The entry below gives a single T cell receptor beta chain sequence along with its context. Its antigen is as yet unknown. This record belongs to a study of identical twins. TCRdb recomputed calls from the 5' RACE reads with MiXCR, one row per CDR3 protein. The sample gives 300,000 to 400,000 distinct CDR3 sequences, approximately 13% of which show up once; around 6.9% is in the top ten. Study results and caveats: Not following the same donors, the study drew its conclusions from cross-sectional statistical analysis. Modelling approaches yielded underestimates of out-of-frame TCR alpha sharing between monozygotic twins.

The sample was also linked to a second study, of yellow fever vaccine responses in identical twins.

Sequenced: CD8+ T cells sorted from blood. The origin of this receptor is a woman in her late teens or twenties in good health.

The CDR3 nucleotides read TGTGCCAGCAGCTCCGGGACTAACTCATACGAGCAGTACTTC. It encodes CASSSGTNSYEQYF. The chain is built from TRBV5-5 and TRBJ2-7, with TRBD2 matching over 7 bases. The CDR3 is 14 amino acids. V dropped 3 bases and J dropped 4; count of bases not matched to a gene: 7. Germline lookup yields CDR1 SGHKS and CDR2 YYEKEE (reference sequence).